This T cell receptor beta chain was identified in a study of cytomegalovirus exposure and HLA in healthy donors. Whole-study findings and limits: Donors were assumed by presence/absence analyses to have roughly uniform sequencing depth. Most CMV-associated TCR beta chains appeared HLA-restricted in a later analysis.

PCR involved 60 Vbeta and 13 Jbeta primers. TCRdb keeps only in-frame clones here, not all; method: immunoSEQ multiplex PCR. This sample has 95,000 to 150,000 clones; 77% occur once, and the top ten carry about 3.9%. To note about this clone: As yet, its antigen is unknown.

The CDR3 is 14 residues long. Germline assignment: CDR1 SGHAT and CDR2 FQNNGV. Trimming pared 6 bases from V and 0 bases from J, leaving 12 bases between. Source material: PBMCs. The receptor was derived from a human donor in good health. The chain couples TRBV11-2 to TRBJ2-7, with D tentatively TRBD2 (5 bases). CDR3 protein: CASRRPGSSYEQYF. The DNA of the CDR3 is TGTGCCAGCAGGCGACCGGGGAGCTCCTACGAGCAGTACTTC.